This T cell receptor beta chain appears in the sequencing data of a study of blood T cell repertoires in COVID-19. About the research overall: Samples of COVID-19 (acute and convalescent) were obtained from the United States, Italy and Spain.

Per the original data handling: By means of reference gene primer amplification, nucleated cell counts were estimated. Profiled with immunoSEQ multiplex PCR; TCRdb holds only in-frame clones, not every one. V and J calls plus clone size are reproduced from that table; the DNA served to infer D and trimming. The sample yields about 100,000 clones, over 85% seen once. Germline V gene data show CDR1 as MDHEN and CDR2 as SYDVKM. The V segment lost 5 bases and the J segment 4 bases; nucleotides outside the gene matches: 6. This CDR3 is built from 15 residues. Details on this clone: The sample holds other DNA sequences that translate to the same CDR3.

This sequence originates from a man between 65 and 85 years old with acute or convalescent COVID-19. The sequencing input was peripheral blood. The V and J genes are TRBV28 and TRBJ2-2, with TRBD2 identical over 8 bases. The CDR3 nucleotides are TGTGCCAGCAGTCCCCCGGGGGGGCCCACCGGGGAGCTGTTTTTT. It specifies CASSPPGGPTGELFF.